Described below is a single TCR beta chain sequence and its context. Its antigen is currently unknown. The CDR3 runs 15 residues. The germline gives CDR1 SGHRS, CDR2 YFSETQ. Trimming stripped 0 bases from V and 7 bases from J, with 13 bases between. This record belongs to a study of vaccination effects on CD4 cells after COVID-19. TCRdb's table, derived via immunoSEQ multiplex PCR, lists solely in-frame clones and lacks some. The repertoire holds tens of thousands of clones, with approximately 74% as singletons. General study points: Clonal contraction was marked in infection- and vaccine-induced clones late after vaccination.

Pools of viral peptides were used by the ViraFEST assay to expand antigen-specific CD4+ T cells ahead of sequencing. Cultured cells yielded isolated CD4+ T cells after 10 to 11 days. Neither prior SARS-CoV-2 infection nor positive nucleocapsid antibodies were present in the vaccine recipients. Wells containing over 1.5 million PBMC each were cultured with approximately 9.2 IU/ml IL-2 and 7.5 to 10 ug/ml peptides. The rearrangement links TRBV5-1 to TRBJ2-2, with D possibly matching TRBD1 (7 bases). Sequencing used CD4+ T cells from PBMCs cultured with HCoV-NL63 spike peptides, obtained before COVID-19 vaccination. This receptor was taken from a human donor who received a COVID-19 vaccine. The chain's CDR3 is CASSLVQGGFGELFF. DNA of the CDR3: TGCGCCAGCAGCTTGGTTCAGGGGGGATTCGGGGAGCTGTTTTTT.